This T cell receptor beta chain was captured by sequencing in a study of a mutant IDH1 vaccine in newly diagnosed glioma. Study-wide context: In weeks 1, 3, 5, 7, 11, 15, 19 and 23, patients were vaccinated. The start of vaccination came 4-6 weeks after radiotherapy alone, or with temozolomide cycles. Patients got radiotherapy, temozolomide, or both beforehand, and most got both.

To note about this clone: Its antigen remains unknown.

Profiled with immunoSEQ multiplex PCR; TCRdb holds only in-frame clones, not every one. This table has some 36,000 clones, 81% appearing once. The CDR3 has 14 amino acids. Germline lookup yields CDR1 MGHDK and CDR2 SYGVNS. V shed 7 bases, J shed 4 bases, and the junction held 7 bases outside the gene matches. Time point described: week 5, during vaccination. Each dose of the vaccine consisted of 300 ug of mutant IDH1 20-mer peptide, with topical imiquimod. Every donor had a new WHO grade 3 or 4 astrocytoma that was IDH1-mutant, with loss of nuclear ATRX. This chain uses TRBV25-1 with TRBJ1-3, with TRBD1 matching 7 bases. The sequence derives from a man aged 45-60 years with glioma. Sample: PBMCs, taken from a glioma patient whose treatment included an IDH1 peptide vaccine. The CDR3 DNA follows: TGTGCCAGCAATACCGGGACAGACGGAAACACCATATATTTT. Amino acids: CASNTGTDGNTIYF.